This TCR beta chain was obtained from a study of blood T cell repertoires in COVID-19. Study details: Spain, Italy and the United States supplied samples that represented acute and convalescent COVID-19. T cells, B-cell-depleted T cells, or PBMCs provided the cDNA or gDNA that served as material.

Authors' methods: Counts of nucleated cells, estimated from reference gene primer amplification, were obtained. Method: immunoSEQ multiplex PCR; TCRdb's copy keeps in-frame clones and lacks some. V and J calls and clone size come straight from that table; D and trimming were deduced from the DNA. The sample records about 98,000 clones, 70% to 80% being singletons. CDR3 length equals 12 residues. V lost 4 bases and J lost 10; bases outside the gene matches: 0. Germline CDR1 reads MNHEY; CDR2 reads SVGEGT. This clonotype was sampled from a man between 70 and 80 years old with acute or convalescent COVID-19. V is TRBV6-2 or TRBV6-3 and J is TRBJ2-1, with 11 bases fitting TRBD2. The sequenced sample consisted of peripheral blood. The CDR3 DNA is TGTGCCAGCAGTTCTAGCGGGAGGGAGCAGTTCTTC. It encodes CASSSSGREQFF.